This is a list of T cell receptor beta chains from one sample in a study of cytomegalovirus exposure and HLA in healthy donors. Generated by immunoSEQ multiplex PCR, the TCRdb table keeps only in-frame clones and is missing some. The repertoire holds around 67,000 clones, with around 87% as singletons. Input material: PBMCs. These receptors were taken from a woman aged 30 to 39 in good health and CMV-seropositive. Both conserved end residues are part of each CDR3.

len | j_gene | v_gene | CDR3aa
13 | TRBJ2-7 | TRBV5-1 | CASSLVGAREQYF
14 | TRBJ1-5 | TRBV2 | CASRGQGASQPQHF
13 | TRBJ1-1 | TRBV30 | CAWRTGPNTEAFF
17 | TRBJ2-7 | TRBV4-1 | CASSAGLAGEWSYEQYF
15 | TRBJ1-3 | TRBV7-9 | CASSLTDTLGNTIYF
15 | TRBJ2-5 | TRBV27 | CASSGGRAYQETQYF
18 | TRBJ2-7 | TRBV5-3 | CARSLGAARGATFYEQYF
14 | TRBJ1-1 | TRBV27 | CASTRGGSIAEAFF
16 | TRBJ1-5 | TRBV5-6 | CASSLSGTGYNQPQHF
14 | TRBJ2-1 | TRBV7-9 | CASSPTSGYNEQFF
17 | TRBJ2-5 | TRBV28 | CASSLLRDRVYQETQYF
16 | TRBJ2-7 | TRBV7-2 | CASSLKYGGSAYEQYF
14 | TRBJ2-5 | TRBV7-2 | CASSLAQTVETQYF
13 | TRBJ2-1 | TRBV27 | CASSLLRDNEQFF
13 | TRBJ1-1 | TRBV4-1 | CASSQVQNTEAFF
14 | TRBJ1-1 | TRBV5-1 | CASSLVPGNTEAFF
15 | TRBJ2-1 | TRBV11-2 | CASSHPGLGGNEQFF